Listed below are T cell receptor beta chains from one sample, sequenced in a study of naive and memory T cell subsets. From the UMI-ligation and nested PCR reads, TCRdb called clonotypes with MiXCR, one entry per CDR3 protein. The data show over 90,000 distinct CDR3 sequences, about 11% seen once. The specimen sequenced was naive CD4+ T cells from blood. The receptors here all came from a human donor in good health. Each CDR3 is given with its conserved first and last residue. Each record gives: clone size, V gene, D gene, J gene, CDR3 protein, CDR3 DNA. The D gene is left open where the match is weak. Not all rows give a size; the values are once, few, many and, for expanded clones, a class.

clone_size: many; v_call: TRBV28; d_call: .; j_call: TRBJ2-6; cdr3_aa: CASSRSSGANVLTF; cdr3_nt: TGTGCCAGCAGTCGTTCCTCTGGGGCCAACGTCCTGACTTTC
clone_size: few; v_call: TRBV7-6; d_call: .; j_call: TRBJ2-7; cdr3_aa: CASSLGPAGTTTYEQYF; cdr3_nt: TGTGCCAGCAGCTTAGGACCCGCCGGGACAACCACCTACGAGCAGTACTTC
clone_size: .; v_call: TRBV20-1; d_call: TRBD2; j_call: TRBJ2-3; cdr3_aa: CSAGLAGSTDTQYF; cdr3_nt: TGCAGTGCTGGTCTAGCGGGGAGCACAGATACGCAGTATTTT
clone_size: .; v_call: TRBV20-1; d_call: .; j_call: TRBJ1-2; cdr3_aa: CSARPNGATGGYTF; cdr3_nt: TGCAGTGCTAGACCCAACGGGGCTACCGGTGGCTACACCTTC
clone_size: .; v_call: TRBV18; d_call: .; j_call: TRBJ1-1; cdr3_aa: CASSPPRGPVGRPFTEAFF; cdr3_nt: TGTGCCAGCTCACCACCGAGGGGTCCAGTGGGCCGACCTTTCACTGAAGCTTTCTTT
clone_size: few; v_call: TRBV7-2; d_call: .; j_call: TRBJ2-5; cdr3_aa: CASSYVTEKTQYF; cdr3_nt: TGTGCCAGCAGCTATGTCACCGAGAAGACCCAGTACTTC
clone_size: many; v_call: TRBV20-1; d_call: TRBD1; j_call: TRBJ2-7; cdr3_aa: CSALDAGGPNEQYF; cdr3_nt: TGCAGCGCCCTAGACGCAGGGGGCCCGAACGAGCAGTACTTC
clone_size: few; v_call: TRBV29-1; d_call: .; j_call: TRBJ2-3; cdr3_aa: CSGGADTQYF; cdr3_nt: TGCAGCGGGGGGGCTGATACGCAGTATTTT
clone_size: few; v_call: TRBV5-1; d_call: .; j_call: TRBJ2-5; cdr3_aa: CASSLVGETQYF; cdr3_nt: TGCGCCAGCAGCTTGGTCGGGGAGACCCAGTACTTC
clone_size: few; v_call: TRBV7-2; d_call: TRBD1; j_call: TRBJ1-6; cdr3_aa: CASSSTGWGEYSPLHF; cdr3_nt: TGTGCCAGCAGCTCGACAGGGTGGGGGGAATATTCACCCCTCCACTTT
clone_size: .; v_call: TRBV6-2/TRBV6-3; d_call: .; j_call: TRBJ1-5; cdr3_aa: CASSPQTRTVSNQPQHF; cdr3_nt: TGTGCCAGCAGTCCACAAACCCGGACAGTTAGCAATCAGCCCCAGCATTTT
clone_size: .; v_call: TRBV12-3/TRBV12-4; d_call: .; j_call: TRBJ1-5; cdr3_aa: CASRLGAGRGPQHF; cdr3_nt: TGTGCCAGCAGGTTAGGGGCAGGGAGGGGGCCCCAGCATTTT
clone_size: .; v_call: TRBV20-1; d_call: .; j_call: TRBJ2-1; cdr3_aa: CSARALAPFNNEQFF; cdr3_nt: TGCAGTGCTAGGGCCCTAGCGCCCTTCAACAATGAGCAGTTCTTC
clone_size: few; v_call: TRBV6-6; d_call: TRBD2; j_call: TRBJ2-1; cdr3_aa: CASSSRVVAGGSYNEQFF; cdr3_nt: TGTGCCAGCAGCAGCAGGGTTGTCGCGGGGGGTTCCTACAATGAGCAGTTCTTC
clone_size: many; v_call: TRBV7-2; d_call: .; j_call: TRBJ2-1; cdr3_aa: CASSSVREQFF; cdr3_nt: TGTGCCAGCAGCTCCGTTCGTGAGCAGTTCTTC
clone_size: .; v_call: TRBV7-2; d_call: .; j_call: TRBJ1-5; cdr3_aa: CASSSARESAQHF; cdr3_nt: TGTGCCAGCAGCTCCGCCAGGGAGTCGGCCCAGCATTTT
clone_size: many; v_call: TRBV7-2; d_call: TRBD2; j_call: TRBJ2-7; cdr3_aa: CASSLATSGINYEQYF; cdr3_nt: TGTGCCAGCAGCTTAGCGACTAGCGGGATTAACTACGAGCAGTACTTC
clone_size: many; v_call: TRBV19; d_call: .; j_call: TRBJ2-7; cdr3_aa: CASSLWDGNYEQYF; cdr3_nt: TGTGCCAGTAGTCTATGGGACGGAAACTACGAGCAGTACTTC
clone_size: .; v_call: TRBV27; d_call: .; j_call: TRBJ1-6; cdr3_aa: CASSLTESAASNSPLHF; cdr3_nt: TGTGCCAGCAGTTTAACGGAGTCGGCCGCTAGCAATTCACCCCTCCACTTT
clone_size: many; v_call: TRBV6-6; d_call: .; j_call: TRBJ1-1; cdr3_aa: CASCPTLLGTEAFF; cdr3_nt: TGTGCCAGCTGTCCCACATTGCTTGGGACTGAAGCTTTCTTT
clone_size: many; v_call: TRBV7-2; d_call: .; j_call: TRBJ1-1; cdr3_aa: CASSLAALASTEAFF; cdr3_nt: TGTGCCAGCAGCTTAGCGGCGCTGGCATCTACTGAAGCTTTCTTT
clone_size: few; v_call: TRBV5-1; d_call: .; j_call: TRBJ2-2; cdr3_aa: CASSLGLNTGELFF; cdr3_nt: TGCGCCAGCAGCTTGGGTTTGAACACCGGGGAGCTGTTTTTT
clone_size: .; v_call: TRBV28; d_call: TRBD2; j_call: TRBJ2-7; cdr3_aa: CASRKGLIYEQYF; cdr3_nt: TGTGCCAGCAGAAAGGGACTAATCTACGAGCAGTACTTC